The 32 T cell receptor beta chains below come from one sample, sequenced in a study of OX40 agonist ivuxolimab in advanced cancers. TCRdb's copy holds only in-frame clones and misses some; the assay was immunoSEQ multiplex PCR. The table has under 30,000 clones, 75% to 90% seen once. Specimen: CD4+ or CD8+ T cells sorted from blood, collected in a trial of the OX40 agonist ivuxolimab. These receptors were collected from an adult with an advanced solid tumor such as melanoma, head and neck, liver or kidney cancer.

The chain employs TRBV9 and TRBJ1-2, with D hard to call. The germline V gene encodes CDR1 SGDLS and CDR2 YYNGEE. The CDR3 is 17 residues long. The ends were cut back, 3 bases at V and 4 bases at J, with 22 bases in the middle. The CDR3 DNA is TGTGCCAGCAGCGCTAGCCCGACGGAGCATGAAACCTATGGCTACACCTTC. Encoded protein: CASSASPTEHETYGYTF.

The CDR3 bases are TGTGCCAGCAGCACTTCAGTTTACCAAGAGACCCAGTACTTC. It translates to CASSTSVYQETQYF. V gene TRBV11-2 combines with J gene TRBJ2-5; the D is unclear. The CDR3 is made up of 14 amino acids. V was pared by 5 bases and J by 0 bases, with 10 bases between. Germline V gene lookup returns CDR1 SGHAT and CDR2 FQNNGV.

The CDR3 DNA sequence: TGCGCCAGCAGCGAGCGGGGGGGCGTCGGGGAGCTGTTTTTT. This translates into CASSERGGVGELFF. This chain uses TRBV10-1 with TRBJ2-2; 10 bases are a match to TRBD2. CDR1 WNHNN and CDR2 SYGVQD come from the germline V gene (reference sequence). J lost 7 bases, V lost 6 bases, and 5 bases had no gene match. This CDR3 contains 14 residues.

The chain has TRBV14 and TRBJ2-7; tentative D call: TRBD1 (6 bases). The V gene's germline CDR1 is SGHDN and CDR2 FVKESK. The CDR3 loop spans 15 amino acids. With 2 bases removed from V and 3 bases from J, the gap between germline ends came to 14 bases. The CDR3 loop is CASSQRLQGFYEQYF. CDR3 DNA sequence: TGTGCCAGCAGCCAAAGACTACAGGGTTTCTACGAGCAGTACTTC.

The CDR3 is CASSLHRITNEKLFF. The CDR3, as DNA: TGCGCCAGCAGCTTGCACAGGATAACAAATGAAAAACTGTTTTTT. The rearrangement uses TRBV5-1 and TRBJ1-4, with D maybe TRBD1 (5 bases). Trimming took off 1 base at V and 5 bases at J, with 12 bases between the two ends. Germline V gene lookup returns CDR1 SGHRS and CDR2 YFSETQ. This CDR3 comprises 15 residues.

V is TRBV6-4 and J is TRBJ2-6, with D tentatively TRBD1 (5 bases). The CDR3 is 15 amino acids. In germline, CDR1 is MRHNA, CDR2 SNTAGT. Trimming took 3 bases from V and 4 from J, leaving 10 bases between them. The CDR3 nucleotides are TGTGCCAGCAGTGAGGGGCGAATAGGGGCCAACGTCCTGACTTTC. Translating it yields CASSEGRIGANVLTF.

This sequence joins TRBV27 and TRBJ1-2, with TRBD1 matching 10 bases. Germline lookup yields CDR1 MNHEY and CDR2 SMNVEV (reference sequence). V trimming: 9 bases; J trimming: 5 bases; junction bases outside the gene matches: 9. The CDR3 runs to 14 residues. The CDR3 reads CASRQGAKTYGYTF. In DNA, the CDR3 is TGTGCCAGTCGACAGGGGGCAAAAACGTATGGCTACACCTTC.

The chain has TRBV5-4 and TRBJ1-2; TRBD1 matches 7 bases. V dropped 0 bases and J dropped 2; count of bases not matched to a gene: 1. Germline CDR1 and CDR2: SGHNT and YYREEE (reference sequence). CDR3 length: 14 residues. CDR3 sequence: CASSLEQGNYGYTF. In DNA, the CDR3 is TGTGCCAGCAGCTTGGAACAGGGGAACTATGGCTACACCTTC.

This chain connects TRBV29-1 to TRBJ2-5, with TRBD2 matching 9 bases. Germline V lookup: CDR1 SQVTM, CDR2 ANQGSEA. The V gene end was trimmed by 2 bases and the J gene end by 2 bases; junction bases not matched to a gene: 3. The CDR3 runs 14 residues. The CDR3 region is CSVESGGPQETQYF. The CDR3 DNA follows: TGCAGCGTTGAAAGCGGGGGGCCACAAGAGACCCAGTACTTC.

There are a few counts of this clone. CDR3 DNA: TGCAGCTCCCCTGAAGCTTTCTTT. It specifies CSSPEAFF. V is TRBV29-1 and J is TRBJ1-1; no firm D call. The CDR3 sequence is 8 residues long. V gave up 8 bases and J gave up 6 bases, with 4 bases separating them. Germline CDR1 is SQVTM and CDR2 is ANQGSEA.

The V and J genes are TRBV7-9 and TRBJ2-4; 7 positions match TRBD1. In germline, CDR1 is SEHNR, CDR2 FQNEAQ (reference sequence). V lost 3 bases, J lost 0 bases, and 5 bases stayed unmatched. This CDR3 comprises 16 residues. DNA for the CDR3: TGTGCCAGCAGCTTCGCCACAGGGGTAGCCAAAAACATTCAGTACTTC. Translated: CASSFATGVAKNIQYF. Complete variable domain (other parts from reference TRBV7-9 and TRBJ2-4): DTGVSQNPRHKITKRGQNVTFRCDPISEHNRLYWYRQTLGQGPEFLTYFQNEAQLEKSRLLSDRFSAERPKGSFSTLEIQRTEQGDSAMYLCASSFATGVAKNIQYFGAGTRLSVL.

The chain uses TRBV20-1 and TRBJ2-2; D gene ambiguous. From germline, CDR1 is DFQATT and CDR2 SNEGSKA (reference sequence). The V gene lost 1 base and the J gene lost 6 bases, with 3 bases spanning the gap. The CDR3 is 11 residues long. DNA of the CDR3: TGCAGTGCTAGAGGATCCGGGGAGCTGTTTTTT. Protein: CSARGSGELFF.

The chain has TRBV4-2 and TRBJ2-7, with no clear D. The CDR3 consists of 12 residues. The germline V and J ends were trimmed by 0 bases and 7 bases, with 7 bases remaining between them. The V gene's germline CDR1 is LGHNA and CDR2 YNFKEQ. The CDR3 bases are TGTGCCAGCAGCCAAGATTTTCGGGAGCAGTACTTC. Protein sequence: CASSQDFREQYF.

The CDR3 region is CASSESTYEQYF. The CDR3 DNA follows: TGCGCCAGCAGTGAGTCGACGTACGAGCAGTACTTC. The gene calls are TRBV10-2 and TRBJ2-7; no firm D call. Germline-derived CDR1 and CDR2 are WSHSY and SAAADI. Trimming removed 0 bases at V and 4 bases at J, with 4 bases between. The CDR3 has 12 residues.

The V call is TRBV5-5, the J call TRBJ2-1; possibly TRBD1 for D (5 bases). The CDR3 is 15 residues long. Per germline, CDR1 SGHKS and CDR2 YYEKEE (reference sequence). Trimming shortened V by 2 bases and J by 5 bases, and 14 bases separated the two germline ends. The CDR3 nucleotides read TGTGCCAGCAGCTTAGGCAGGGCTTTAAACAATGAGCAGTTCTTC. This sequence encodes CASSLGRALNNEQFF.

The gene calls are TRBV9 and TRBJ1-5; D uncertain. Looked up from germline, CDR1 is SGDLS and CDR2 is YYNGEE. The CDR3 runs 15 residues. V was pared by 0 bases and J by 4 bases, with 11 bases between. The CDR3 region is CASSVADIWNQPQHF. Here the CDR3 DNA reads TGTGCCAGCAGCGTAGCTGACATCTGGAATCAGCCCCAGCATTTT.

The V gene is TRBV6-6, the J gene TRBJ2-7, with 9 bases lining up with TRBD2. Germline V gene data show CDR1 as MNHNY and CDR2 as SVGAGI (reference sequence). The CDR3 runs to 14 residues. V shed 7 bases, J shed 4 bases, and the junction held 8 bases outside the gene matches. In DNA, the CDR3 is TGTGCCAGCACCATCGCGGGGGGGGCTTACGAGCAGTACTTC. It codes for CASTIAGGAYEQYF.

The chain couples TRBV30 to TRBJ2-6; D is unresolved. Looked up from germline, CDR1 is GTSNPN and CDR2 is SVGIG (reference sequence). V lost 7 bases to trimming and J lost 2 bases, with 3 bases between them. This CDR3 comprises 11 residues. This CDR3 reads CASPGANVLTF. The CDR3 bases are TGTGCCTCTCCTGGGGCCAACGTCCTGACTTTC.

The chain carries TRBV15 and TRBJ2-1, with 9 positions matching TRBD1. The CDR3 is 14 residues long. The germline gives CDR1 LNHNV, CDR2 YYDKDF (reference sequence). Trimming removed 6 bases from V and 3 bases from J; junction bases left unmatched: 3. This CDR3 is CATSQGQGYNEQFF. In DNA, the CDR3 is TGTGCCACCAGTCAGGGACAGGGCTACAATGAGCAGTTCTTC.

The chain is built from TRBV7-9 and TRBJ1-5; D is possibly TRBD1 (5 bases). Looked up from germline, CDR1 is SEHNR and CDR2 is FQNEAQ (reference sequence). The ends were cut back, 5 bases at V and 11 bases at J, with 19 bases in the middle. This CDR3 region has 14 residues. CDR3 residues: CASSPQEGRGAQHF. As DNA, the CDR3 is TGTGCCAGCAGCCCCCAAGAGGGCCGAGGGGCCCAGCATTTT.

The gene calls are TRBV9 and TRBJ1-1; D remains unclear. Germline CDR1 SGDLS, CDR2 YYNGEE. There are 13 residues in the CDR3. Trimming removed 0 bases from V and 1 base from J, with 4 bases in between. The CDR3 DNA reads TGTGCCAGCAGCGTAGGGGCGAACACTGAAGCTTTCTTT. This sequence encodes CASSVGANTEAFF.

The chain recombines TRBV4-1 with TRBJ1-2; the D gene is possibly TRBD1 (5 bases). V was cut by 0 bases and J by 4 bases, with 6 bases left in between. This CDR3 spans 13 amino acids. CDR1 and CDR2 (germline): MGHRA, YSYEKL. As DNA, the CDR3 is TGCGCCAGCAGCCAAGATGGGGCCTATGGCTACACCTTC. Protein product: CASSQDGAYGYTF.

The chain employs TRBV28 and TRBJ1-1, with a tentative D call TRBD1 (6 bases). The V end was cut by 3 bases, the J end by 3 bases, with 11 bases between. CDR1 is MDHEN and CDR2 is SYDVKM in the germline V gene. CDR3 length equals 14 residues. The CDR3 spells CASSFRGAYTEAFF. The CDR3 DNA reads TGTGCCAGCAGTTTTCGGGGGGCCTACACTGAAGCTTTCTTT.

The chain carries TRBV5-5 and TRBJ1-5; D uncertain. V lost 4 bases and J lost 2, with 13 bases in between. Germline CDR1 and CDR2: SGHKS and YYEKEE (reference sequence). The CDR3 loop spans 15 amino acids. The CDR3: CASSPIIGGNQPQHF. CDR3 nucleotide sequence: TGTGCCAGCAGCCCGATTATTGGCGGCAATCAGCCCCAGCATTTT.

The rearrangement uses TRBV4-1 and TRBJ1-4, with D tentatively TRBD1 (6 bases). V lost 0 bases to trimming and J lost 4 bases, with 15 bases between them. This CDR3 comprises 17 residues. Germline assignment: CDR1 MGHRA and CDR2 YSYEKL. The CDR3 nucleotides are TGCGCCAGCAGCCAAGAAGGGTTTGGACAGCTTAATGAAAAACTGTTTTTT. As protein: CASSQEGFGQLNEKLFF.

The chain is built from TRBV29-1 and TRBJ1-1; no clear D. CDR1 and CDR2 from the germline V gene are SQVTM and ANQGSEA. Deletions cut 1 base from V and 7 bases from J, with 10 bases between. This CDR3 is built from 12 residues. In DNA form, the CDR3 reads TGCAGCGTTGAAGGGATTAGCGGTGAAGCTTTCTTT. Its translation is CSVEGISGEAFF.

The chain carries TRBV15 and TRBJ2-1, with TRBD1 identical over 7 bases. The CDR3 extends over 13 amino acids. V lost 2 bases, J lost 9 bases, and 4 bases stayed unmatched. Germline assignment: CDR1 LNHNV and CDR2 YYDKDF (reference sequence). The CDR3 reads CATSRRQGTEQFF. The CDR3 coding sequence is TGTGCCACCAGCAGACGACAGGGTACTGAGCAGTTCTTC.

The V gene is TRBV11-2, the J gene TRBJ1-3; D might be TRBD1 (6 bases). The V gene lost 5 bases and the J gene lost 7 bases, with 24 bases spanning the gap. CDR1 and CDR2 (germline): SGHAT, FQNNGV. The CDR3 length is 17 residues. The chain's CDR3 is CASSLGAAGSLRNTIYF. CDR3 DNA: TGTGCCAGCAGCCTGGGGGCAGCGGGGTCTCTCAGGAACACCATATATTTT.

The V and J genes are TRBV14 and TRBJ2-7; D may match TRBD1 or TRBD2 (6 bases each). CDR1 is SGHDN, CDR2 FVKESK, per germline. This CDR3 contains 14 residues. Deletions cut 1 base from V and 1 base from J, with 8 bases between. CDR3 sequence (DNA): TGTGCCAGCAGCCAAGGAGGGGGGTCCTACGAGCAGTACTTC. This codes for CASSQGGGSYEQYF.

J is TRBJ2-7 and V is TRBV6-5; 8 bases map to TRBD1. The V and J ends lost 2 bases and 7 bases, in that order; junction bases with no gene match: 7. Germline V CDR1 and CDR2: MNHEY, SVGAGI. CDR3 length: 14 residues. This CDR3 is CASSYGTGRWEQYF. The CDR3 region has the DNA TGTGCCAGCAGTTACGGGACAGGCCGGTGGGAGCAGTACTTC.

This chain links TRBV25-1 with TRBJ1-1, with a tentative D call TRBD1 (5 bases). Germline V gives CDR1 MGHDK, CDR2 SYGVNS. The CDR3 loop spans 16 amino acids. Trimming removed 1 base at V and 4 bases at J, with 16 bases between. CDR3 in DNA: TGTGCCAGCAGTGAATTAGGGGCCCAGTGGGGCACTGAAGCTTTCTTT. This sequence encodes CASSELGAQWGTEAFF. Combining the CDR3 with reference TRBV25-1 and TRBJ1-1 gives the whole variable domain EADIYQTPRYLVIGTGKKITLECSQTMGHDKMYWYQQDPGMELHLIHYSYGVNSTEKGDLSSESTVSRIRTEHFPLTLESARPSHTSQYLCASSELGAQWGTEAFFGQGTRLTVV.

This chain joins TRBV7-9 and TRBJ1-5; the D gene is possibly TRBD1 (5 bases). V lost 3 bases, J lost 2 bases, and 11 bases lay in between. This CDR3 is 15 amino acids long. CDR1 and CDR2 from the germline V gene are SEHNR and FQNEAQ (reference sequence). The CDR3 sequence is CASSFGGEGNQPQHF. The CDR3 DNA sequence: TGTGCCAGCAGCTTTGGGGGGGAGGGCAATCAGCCCCAGCATTTT.